The 23 T cell receptor beta chains in this list originate from one sample, sequenced in a study of blood T cell repertoires in COVID-19 (dated by TCRdb to 2020 to 2022). Library preparation used the immunoSEQ multiplex PCR assay. TCRdb mirrors the immuneACCESS table, restricted to in-frame sequences. Some clones are absent from its copies; in checked studies, under half trace to an unresolved V gene, and the reason for the others is unknown. This sample comprises 90,000 to 130,000 clones, approximately 78% of them detected only once. The top ten constitute roughly 8.2% of the sample. Sequences were obtained from peripheral blood. These receptor sequences come from a man between 65 and 85 years old with acute or convalescent COVID-19.

The chain joins TRBV19 to TRBJ2-3; 10 bases are shared with TRBD2. The J segment lost 5 bases and the V segment lost 7 bases, leaving 6 bases of the junction unmatched. Germline-derived CDR1 and CDR2 are LNHDA and SQIVND (reference sequence). The CDR3 loop spans 14 amino acids. The CDR3 loop is CASIPTSGVDTQYF. CDR3 nucleotides: TGTGCCAGTATCCCTACTAGCGGGGTAGATACGCAGTATTTT.

This chain links TRBV28 with TRBJ1-4; D possibly corresponds to TRBD1 (6 bases). Germline V CDR1 and CDR2: MDHEN, SYDVKM. V was pared by 6 bases and J by 1 base, with 15 bases between. The CDR3 extends over 16 amino acids. The CDR3 loop reads CASRQGRAGTNEKLFF. The CDR3 bases are TGTGCCAGCAGACAGGGCCGGGCGGGAACTAATGAAAAACTGTTTTTT.

This clone was recorded once. The genes are TRBV5-1 and TRBJ2-7; TRBD1 matches at 9 bases. Germline lookup yields CDR1 SGHRS and CDR2 YFSETQ. V gave up 7 bases and J gave up 6 bases; unmatched junction bases: 11. This CDR3 region has 14 residues. CDR3 region: CASASGQGKGEQYF. The DNA of the CDR3 is TGCGCCAGCGCTTCAGGACAGGGGAAAGGCGAGCAGTACTTC. Looking up the rest from reference TRBV5-1 and TRBJ2-7 gives the full variable domain: KAGVTQTPRYLIKTRGQQVTLSCSPISGHRSVSWYQQTPGQGLQFLFEYFSETQRNKGNFPGRFSGRQFSNSRSEMNVSTLELGDSALYLCASASGQGKGEQYFGPGTRLTVT.

The chain carries TRBV5-6 and TRBJ2-2, with 12 nucleotides matching TRBD1. V gave up 2 bases and J gave up 5 bases; unmatched junction bases: 7. CDR1 is SGHDT and CDR2 is YYEEEE in the germline V gene. This CDR3 has 17 residues. This CDR3 reads CASSFPPGQGATGELFF. Here the CDR3 DNA reads TGTGCCAGCAGCTTTCCCCCGGGACAGGGGGCGACCGGGGAGCTGTTTTTT.

Remarks on this clone: Other DNA sequences of this sample code for an identical CDR3. The V call is TRBV20-1, the J call TRBJ1-1; D may be TRBD1 (6 bases). The V gene lost 2 bases and the J gene lost 8 bases, with 9 bases spanning the gap. CDR1 and CDR2 from the germline V gene are DFQATT and SNEGSKA (reference sequence). The CDR3 consists of 11 residues. CDR3 nucleotide sequence: TGCAGTGCTAGACCAAGGGGGGAAGCTTTCTTT. It is translated as CSARPRGEAFF.

A single count supports this clone. The genes are TRBV2 and TRBJ1-4; D remains unclear. Germline lookup yields CDR1 SNHLY and CDR2 FYNNEI. The V gene lost 5 bases and the J gene lost 5 bases, with 6 bases spanning the gap. CDR3 length equals 12 residues. This chain's CDR3 is CASSTVNEKLFF. DNA for the CDR3: TGTGCCAGCAGTACGGTGAATGAAAAACTGTTTTTT.

The genes are TRBV6-5 and TRBJ1-1; possible D gene TRBD1, 5 bases. The CDR3 runs 12 residues. V shed 8 bases and J shed 7 bases, with 14 bases lying between them. Germline V gene sequence: CDR1 MNHEY, CDR2 SVGAGI. The CDR3 protein is CASLRRDGEAFF. CDR3 bases: TGTGCCAGCTTGAGGCGGGACGGTGAAGCTTTCTTT.

This clone has a handful of counts. DNA of the CDR3: TGTGCCAGCAGGAAGGGGGTAGCGGGAGTGGGAGATACGCAGTATTTT. This codes for CASRKGVAGVGDTQYF. The rearrangement uses TRBV11-2 and TRBJ2-3; TRBD2 agrees at 9 bases. V dropped 6 bases and J dropped 5; count of bases not matched to a gene: 12. Per germline, CDR1 SGHAT and CDR2 FQNNGV. The length of the CDR3 is 16 residues.

The V call is TRBV6-1, the J call TRBJ1-4, with no clear D. The CDR3 sequence is 15 residues long. V dropped 0 bases and J dropped 9 bases, with 14 bases sitting between them. Germline assignment: CDR1 MNHNS and CDR2 SASEGT. The CDR3 DNA follows: TGTGCCAGCAGTGAAGCGCTCTCTATGGGCCAAAAACTGTTTTTT. As protein: CASSEALSMGQKLFF.

This rearrangement joins TRBV14 to TRBJ1-6; no clear D. Germline CDR1 SGHDN, CDR2 FVKESK. The CDR3 covers 16 residues. Trimming pared 0 bases from V and 10 bases from J, leaving 16 bases between. The CDR3 protein is CASSQDWPGLGSPLHF. The DNA of the CDR3 is TGTGCCAGCAGCCAAGATTGGCCAGGCCTTGGATCACCCCTCCACTTT.

J is TRBJ2-7 and V is TRBV5-1; D gene uncertain. Trimming left V 4 bases short and J 7 bases short, with 9 bases between. The CDR3 length is 11 residues. Per the germline V gene, CDR1 is SGHRS and CDR2 is YFSETQ. The DNA for the CDR3 is TGCGCCAGCAGCGGCCTGTATGAGCAGTACTTC. This encodes CASSGLYEQYF.

The chain is built from TRBV10-3 and TRBJ1-4; the D is unclear. V was trimmed by 2 bases and J by 2 bases, leaving 12 bases between them. Germline assignment: CDR1 ENHRY and CDR2 SYGVKD. The CDR3 totals 16 residues. The CDR3 DNA is TGTGCCATCAGTGAGCCCGCTCAGGATACTAATGAAAAACTGTTTTTT. Translating gives CAISEPAQDTNEKLFF.

The chain is built from TRBV7-2 and TRBJ1-6; D uncertain. V was cut by 4 bases and J by 0 bases, with 10 bases left in between. This CDR3 comprises 16 residues. CDR1 is SGHTA and CDR2 is FQGNSA in the germline V gene. The CDR3 region is CASSYSLYSYNSPLHF. Written as DNA, the CDR3 is TGTGCCAGCAGCTATTCCCTCTACTCCTATAATTCACCCCTCCACTTT.

This clone was recorded only once. The chain uses TRBV5-1 and TRBJ1-5; TRBD1 agrees at 7 bases. This CDR3 region has 16 residues. The germline CDR1 and CDR2 sequences are SGHRS and YFSETQ. V lost 5 bases to trimming and J lost 7 bases; unmatched junction nucleotides: 15. The CDR3 sequence is CASRQDPGGDGQPQHF. In DNA, the CDR3 is TGCGCCAGCAGACAAGACCCAGGGGGTGACGGCCAGCCCCAGCATTTT.

The rearrangement joins TRBV5-1 to TRBJ1-4; 7 positions agree with TRBD1. Germline V lookup: CDR1 SGHRS, CDR2 YFSETQ. V dropped 5 bases and J dropped 2; count of bases not matched to a gene: 6. The CDR3 totals 15 residues. CDR3 in DNA: TGCGCCAGCAGAGACCAGGGGGTGACTAATGAAAAACTGTTTTTT. This encodes CASRDQGVTNEKLFF.

This chain links TRBV18 with TRBJ1-2; D is unclear. V was clipped by 1 base and J by 4 bases, with 13 bases between them. The CDR3 totals 15 residues. Germline CDR1 KGHSH, CDR2 LQKENI. CDR3 loop: CASSPLTGSIYGYTF. CDR3 bases: TGTGCCAGCTCACCACTCACGGGTTCGATCTATGGCTACACCTTC.

The chain uses TRBV24-1 and TRBJ2-7, with a possible D match to TRBD2 (6 bases). CDR1 and CDR2 (germline): KGHDR, SFDVKD. The CDR3 is 14 residues long. V was cut by 5 bases and J by 6 bases, with 16 bases left in between. The CDR3 coding sequence is TGTGCCACCAGTGGTACCCGGGGGTTCCCCGAGCAGTACTTC. Translating gives CATSGTRGFPEQYF.

The chain couples TRBV9 to TRBJ2-1; 7 nucleotides agree with TRBD2. CDR3 length: 15 amino acids. The J segment lost 6 bases and the V segment lost 4 bases, leaving 10 bases of the junction unmatched. Germline assignment: CDR1 SGDLS and CDR2 YYNGEE. The CDR3 protein is CASSLRTSSPNEQFF. CDR3 DNA sequence: TGTGCCAGCAGCCTTCGGACTAGTAGCCCCAATGAGCAGTTCTTC.

This sequence joins TRBV2 and TRBJ1-6; D unresolved. CDR1 is SNHLY, CDR2 FYNNEI, per germline. The CDR3 contains 17 residues. V was clipped by 7 bases and J by 0 bases, with 16 bases between them. CDR3 coding DNA: TGTGCCAGCACACCCTGGGGAGGGAGCTCCTATAATTCACCCCTCCACTTT. Protein sequence: CASTPWGGSSYNSPLHF. The complete variable domain, with remaining parts taken from reference TRBV2 and TRBJ1-6, reads EPEVTQTPSHQVTQMGQEVILRCVPISNHLYFYWYRQILGQKVEFLVSFYNNEISEKSEIFDDQFSVERPDGSNFTLKIRSTKLEDSAMYFCASTPWGGSSYNSPLHFGNGTRLTVT.

J is TRBJ2-3 and V is TRBV5-1; 12 bases match TRBD2. The CDR3 has 18 amino acids. The V gene's germline CDR1 is SGHRS and CDR2 YFSETQ. V shed 5 bases and J 3 bases; nucleotides not matched to a gene: 13. In DNA form, the CDR3 reads TGCGCCAGCAGTTCACGAGGGCCAGGACTAGCGGGGACAGATACGCAGTATTTT. Amino acid sequence: CASSSRGPGLAGTDTQYF.

The chain recombines TRBV5-5 with TRBJ2-7, with 7 nucleotides matching TRBD2. CDR3 length: 14 amino acids. Germline V CDR1 and CDR2: SGHKS, YYEKEE (reference sequence). V was clipped by 6 bases and J by 2 bases; unmatched bases: 8. The CDR3 loop is CASKEREQAYEQYF. CDR3 nucleotides: TGTGCCAGCAAAGAGCGGGAACAAGCCTACGAGCAGTACTTC.

The rearrangement joins TRBV28 to TRBJ1-1, with 10 nucleotides matching TRBD1. V trimming: 6 bases; J trimming: 6 bases; junction bases outside the gene matches: 10. Per germline, CDR1 MDHEN and CDR2 SYDVKM. The CDR3 runs to 15 residues. CDR3 nucleotide sequence: TGTGCCAGCAGGACACTCGGGACAGGGGACCCTGAAGCTTTCTTT. This sequence encodes CASRTLGTGDPEAFF.

The chain couples TRBV9 to TRBJ2-1; perhaps TRBD1 as D (5 bases). V was pared by 4 bases and J by 7 bases, with 15 bases between. The CDR3 is 14 amino acids. Germline lookup yields CDR1 SGDLS and CDR2 YYNGEE. CDR3 amino acids: CASSPPRAGNEQFF. The DNA for the CDR3 is TGTGCCAGCAGCCCTCCCCGTGCAGGGAATGAGCAGTTCTTC.